Below are 31 T cell receptor beta chains sequenced from a single sample in a study of cytomegalovirus exposure and HLA in healthy donors. The PCR made use of 60 Vbeta and 13 Jbeta primers. Libraries were prepared by immunoSEQ multiplex PCR; TCRdb keeps only in-frame clonotypes and omits some of them. The repertoire includes about 130,000 clones, roughly 80% of them detected once, and around 10% sits in the top ten. The sequenced sample consisted of PBMCs. Source of these receptors: a male donor in good health and CMV-seropositive.

The chain couples TRBV11-3 to TRBJ2-7; weak D call: TRBD1 (6 bases). This CDR3 contains 14 residues. Per germline, CDR1 SGHNT and CDR2 YENEEA. Trimming cost V 5 bases and J 3 bases, with 14 bases left between them. The CDR3 loop reads CASSLHRELYEQYF. Here the CDR3 DNA reads TGTGCCAGCAGCCTCCACAGGGAACTCTACGAGCAGTACTTC.

The CDR3 DNA is TGTGCCAGCAGCTTGGCACTAGCGGACGGGGCCAACGTCCTGACTTTC. It codes for CASSLALADGANVLTF. The V gene is TRBV5-4, the J gene TRBJ2-6; 8 positions match TRBD2. Per the germline V gene, CDR1 is SGHNT and CDR2 is YYREEE (reference sequence). V lost 0 bases to trimming and J lost 4 bases; unmatched junction nucleotides: 3. The CDR3 consists of 16 residues.

The chain employs TRBV7-9 and TRBJ2-3; D is possibly TRBD2 (6 bases). Germline CDR1 SEHNR, CDR2 FQNEAQ (reference sequence). The CDR3 contains 13 residues. Trimming shortened V by 5 bases and J by 11 bases, and 17 bases separated the two germline ends. CDR3 amino acids: CASSPRDFEQQYF. Written as DNA, the CDR3 is TGTGCCAGCAGCCCCCGGGACTTCGAGCAGCAGTATTTT.

V and J are TRBV25-1 and TRBJ1-5; the match to TRBD1 covers 7 bases. After removal of 4 bases from V and 3 bases from J, the junction contained 6 bases not matched to a gene. The CDR3 consists of 15 residues. Germline CDR1 reads MGHDK; CDR2 reads SYGVNS. This CDR3 reads CASSGPGTVNQPQHF. Here the CDR3 DNA reads TGTGCCAGCAGTGGACCCGGGACAGTCAATCAGCCCCAGCATTTT.

This clone was recorded once. The chain couples TRBV7-6 to TRBJ2-5; perhaps TRBD2 as D (6 bases). The closer fit of TRBJ2-7 to the DNA end suggests the J call may be wrong. Germline V gene sequence: CDR1 SGHVS, CDR2 FNYEAQ. The CDR3 runs 16 residues. The CDR3 is CASSPLAGTGLNEQYF. The CDR3, as DNA: TGTGCCAGCAGCCCTCTTGCGGGAACGGGCCTTAACGAGCAGTACTTC.

The V and J genes are TRBV29-1 and TRBJ1-1; perhaps TRBD1 as D (5 bases). V was trimmed by 7 bases and J by 1 base, leaving 10 bases between them. CDR1 and CDR2 (germline): SQVTM, ANQGSEA. The CDR3 extends over 12 amino acids. The CDR3 DNA follows: TGCAGCGGGCGAAGGGGGAACACTGAAGCTTTCTTT. Translation: CSGRRGNTEAFF.

This rearrangement joins TRBV19 to TRBJ1-1; possible D gene TRBD1, 6 bases. Per germline, CDR1 LNHDA and CDR2 SQIVND (reference sequence). The CDR3 runs 13 residues. V was pared by 5 bases and J by 4 bases, with 11 bases between. CDR3 DNA: TGTGCCAGTAGTCTGGGGGCGGTCACTGAAGCTTTCTTT. It specifies CASSLGAVTEAFF.

The chain links TRBV19 to TRBJ2-1; no clear D gene. Deletions cut 4 bases from V and 3 bases from J, with 4 bases between. Germline loops: CDR1 LNHDA, CDR2 SQIVND (reference sequence). There are 12 residues in the CDR3. The CDR3 loop is CASSTSYNEQFF. In DNA, the CDR3 is TGTGCCAGTAGTACTAGCTACAATGAGCAGTTCTTC.

This chain links TRBV9 with TRBJ2-1; 7 bases line up with TRBD2. Trimming removed 2 bases from V and 6 bases from J; junction bases left unmatched: 11. The CDR3 spans 16 residues. The germline V gene encodes CDR1 SGDLS and CDR2 YYNGEE. The CDR3 loop is CASSVSGEPRTNEQFF. The DNA for the CDR3 is TGTGCCAGCAGCGTCAGCGGGGAGCCCCGAACCAATGAGCAGTTCTTC.

V gene TRBV6-5 combines with J gene TRBJ2-2; D gene unclear. This CDR3 has 15 residues. Germline-derived CDR1 and CDR2 are MNHEY and SVGAGI. The ends were cut back, 2 bases at V and 0 bases at J, with 7 bases in the middle. CDR3 protein: CASSYTAANTGELFF. The CDR3 DNA follows: TGTGCCAGCAGTTACACAGCCGCGAACACCGGGGAGCTGTTTTTT.

The genes are TRBV11-1 and TRBJ2-7, with 12 bases that match TRBD2. V lost 5 bases, J lost 1 base, and 12 bases stayed unmatched. There are 18 residues in the CDR3. CDR1 and CDR2 (germline): SGHAT, FQDESV (reference sequence). CDR3 region: CASSNSLPGTSGSYEQYF. The CDR3 nucleotides are TGTGCCAGCAGCAACTCACTACCCGGGACTAGCGGGTCCTACGAGCAGTACTTC.

This clone came up a few times. V and J are TRBV5-1 and TRBJ2-5, with D hard to call. TRBJ2-7 matches the DNA end more closely, so the J call is doubtful. Germline V gene lookup returns CDR1 SGHRS and CDR2 YFSETQ. This CDR3 is 14 amino acids long. CDR3 amino acids: CASSLESSVGEQYF. The DNA for the CDR3 is TGCGCCAGCAGCTTGGAATCGTCGGTGGGCGAGCAGTACTTC.

This clone was recorded a few times. CDR3 bases: TGTGCCAGCAGCTTGGGGGGCTGGCACATTCAGTACTTC. The encoded protein is CASSLGGWHIQYF. The chain carries TRBV5-8 and TRBJ2-4; the D gene is possibly TRBD1 (5 bases). The germline gives CDR1 SGHTS, CDR2 YDEGEE. Trimming took 0 bases from V and 8 from J, leaving 9 bases between them. The CDR3 sequence is 13 residues long.

This clone was counted only a few times. The chain has TRBV28 and TRBJ2-7, with 10 bases identical to TRBD1. From germline, CDR1 is MDHEN and CDR2 SYDVKM. The length of the CDR3 is 17 residues. With V trimmed by 3 bases and J by 2 bases, 10 bases remained unmatched. CDR3 DNA sequence: TGTGCCAGCAGTTTGGGGGGGGGACAGGGGCTAACCTACGAGCAGTACTTC. Translation gives CASSLGGGQGLTYEQYF. The whole variable domain, remainder taken from reference TRBV28 and TRBJ2-7, is DVKVTQSSRYLVKRTGEKVFLECVQDMDHENMFWYRQDPGLGLRLIYFSYDVKMKEKGDIPEGYSVSREKKERFSLILESASTNQTSMYLCASSLGGGQGLTYEQYFGPGTRLTVT.

V is TRBV5-1 and J is TRBJ1-1; TRBD1 is a possible D gene (6 bases). The CDR3 spans 14 residues. In germline, CDR1 is SGHRS, CDR2 YFSETQ. The ends were cut back, 4 bases at V and 4 bases at J, with 14 bases in the middle. The CDR3 region is CASSADRGATEAFF. The CDR3 coding sequence is TGCGCCAGCAGCGCGGACAGAGGGGCCACTGAAGCTTTCTTT.

Only a few counts were recorded for this clone. The genes are TRBV7-8 and TRBJ2-7; 8 nucleotides agree with TRBD1. V lost 5 bases and J lost 4; bases outside the gene matches: 10. Germline lookup yields CDR1 SGHVS and CDR2 FQNEAQ. The CDR3 is 15 amino acids. The CDR3 reads CASSQLTGDGYEQYF. DNA of the CDR3: TGTGCCAGCAGCCAATTGACAGGGGATGGGTACGAGCAGTACTTC.

The chain carries TRBV7-6 and TRBJ2-3; TRBD2 agrees at 13 bases. After removal of 1 base from V and 6 bases from J, the junction contained 10 bases not matched to a gene. CDR1 and CDR2 from the germline V gene are SGHVS and FNYEAQ. CDR3 size: 18 residues. The CDR3 coding sequence is TGTGCCAGCAGCTTAGAAACTAGCGGGAGGGTGAGTGTTGATACGCAGTATTTT. Translating gives CASSLETSGRVSVDTQYF. Full variable domain (outside the CDR3, taken from reference TRBV7-6 and TRBJ2-3): GAGVSQSPRYKVTKRGQDVALRCDPISGHVSLYWYRQALGQGPEFLTYFNYEAQQDKSGLPNDRFSAERPEGSISTLTIQRTEQRDSAMYRCASSLETSGRVSVDTQYFGPGTRLTVL.

The rearrangement links TRBV5-1 to TRBJ2-3, with 9 nucleotides matching TRBD2. With 0 bases clipped from V and 2 bases from J, the junction kept 13 bases outside the gene matches. The germline V gene encodes CDR1 SGHRS and CDR2 YFSETQ. This CDR3 spans 19 amino acids. The CDR3 reads CASSLGVGGRAVFTDTQYF. In nucleotides, the CDR3 is TGCGCCAGCAGCTTGGGCGTCGGCGGGAGGGCCGTTTTCACAGATACGCAGTATTTT.

J is TRBJ2-5 and V is TRBV2; TRBD2 agrees at 8 bases. V shed 6 bases and J 5 bases; nucleotides not matched to a gene: 11. Per germline, CDR1 SNHLY and CDR2 FYNNEI. The CDR3 has 15 amino acids. The CDR3 protein is CASSPGGEGQETQYF. CDR3 coding DNA: TGTGCCAGCAGCCCGGGAGGGGAGGGTCAGGAGACCCAGTACTTC. Together with reference TRBV2 and TRBJ2-5, the CDR3 gives the full variable domain: EPEVTQTPSHQVTQMGQEVILRCVPISNHLYFYWYRQILGQKVEFLVSFYNNEISEKSEIFDDQFSVERPDGSNFTLKIRSTKLEDSAMYFCASSPGGEGQETQYFGPGTRLLVL.

The chain carries TRBV19 and TRBJ2-2; possible D gene TRBD2, 5 bases. This CDR3 is 16 amino acids long. V was pared by 3 bases and J by 4 bases, with 15 bases between. Germline CDR1 LNHDA, CDR2 SQIVND (reference sequence). The CDR3 protein is CASSMPNEGGTGELFF. For the CDR3, the DNA is TGTGCCAGTAGTATGCCCAACGAGGGCGGCACCGGGGAGCTGTTTTTT.

The genes are TRBV20-1 and TRBJ1-1; TRBD1 might be the D (6 bases). The ends were cut back, 6 bases at V and 6 bases at J, with 11 bases in the middle. Germline lookup yields CDR1 DFQATT and CDR2 SNEGSKA (reference sequence). This CDR3 comprises 11 residues. CDR3 nucleotide sequence: TGCAGTGCGAGTAGGACAGCTGAAGCTTTCTTT. Translating it yields CSASRTAEAFF.

This chain uses TRBV4-3 with TRBJ1-4, with 9 bases that match TRBD1. Unmatched junction bases numbered 7, after V lost 0 bases and J lost 8 bases. The germline V gene encodes CDR1 LGHNA and CDR2 YSLEER. The CDR3 totals 16 residues. The CDR3 region has the DNA TGCGCCAGCAGCCAAGAGCCGACAGGGGGAAGGGAAAAACTGTTTTTT. This codes for CASSQEPTGGREKLFF.

The chain is built from TRBV19 and TRBJ2-5, with 12 bases aligning to TRBD2. The ends lost 2 bases at V and 3 bases at J; junction bases unmatched: 4. This CDR3 is 16 amino acids long. Looked up from germline, CDR1 is LNHDA and CDR2 is SQIVND (reference sequence). CDR3 sequence (DNA): TGTGCCAGTAGTATATCCCTAGCGGGAGGGGAAGAGACCCAGTACTTC. Its protein is CASSISLAGGEETQYF.

The rearrangement links TRBV7-9 to TRBJ2-6; TRBD1 matches at 7 bases. Germline-derived CDR1 and CDR2 are SEHNR and FQNEAQ (reference sequence). V was clipped by 4 bases and J by 0 bases; unmatched bases: 6. The CDR3 spans 17 residues. The CDR3, as DNA: TGTGCCAGCAGCTCGACAGGGTACCGCTCTGGGGCCAACGTCCTGACTTTC. Translating gives CASSSTGYRSGANVLTF.

V gene TRBV28 combines with J gene TRBJ1-1; 12 positions match TRBD1. The CDR3 loop spans 15 amino acids. V lost 6 bases to trimming and J lost 11 bases; unmatched junction nucleotides: 13. Per the germline V gene, CDR1 is MDHEN and CDR2 is SYDVKM. CDR3 amino acids: CASSPPRGTGGEAFF. Here the CDR3 DNA reads TGTGCCAGCAGCCCCCCTCGGGGGACAGGGGGCGAGGCTTTCTTT.

This clone turned up a few times. The J gene is TRBJ1-2, the V gene TRBV9; unclear D gene. The length of the CDR3 is 15 residues. Germline V gives CDR1 SGDLS, CDR2 YYNGEE. Trimming cost V 3 bases and J 5 bases, with 17 bases left between them. CDR3 DNA sequence: TGTGCCAGCAGCGCCCTGTCCGCGGGAGGGTATGGCTACACCTTC. As protein: CASSALSAGGYGYTF.

The chain recombines TRBV6-4 with TRBJ1-5, with unresolved D. Deletions cut 2 bases from V and 3 bases from J, with 11 bases between. This CDR3 has 15 amino acids. Germline CDR1 reads MRHNA; CDR2 reads SNTAGT. CDR3 protein: CASSDRKTPNQPQHF. CDR3 DNA: TGTGCCAGCAGTGACCGAAAAACTCCCAATCAGCCCCAGCATTTT.

This clone has a handful of counts. This chain links TRBV7-3 with TRBJ2-7; possible D gene TRBD1, 6 bases. Trimming left V 1 base short and J 3 bases short, with 13 bases between. The CDR3 length is 15 residues. Germline CDR1 and CDR2: SGHTA and FQGTGA. CDR3 coding DNA: TGTGCCAGCAGCTTAAGATCAGGGGCCGACTACGAGCAGTACTTC. Its translation is CASSLRSGADYEQYF.

This clone appeared a single time. Other DNA sequences of this sample code for an identical CDR3. The gene calls are TRBV11-1 and TRBJ2-7, with 15 bases lining up with TRBD2. This CDR3 has 16 amino acids. V shed 4 bases, J shed 6 bases, and the junction held 7 bases outside the gene matches. In germline, CDR1 is SGHAT, CDR2 FQDESV (reference sequence). CDR3 nucleotides: TGTGCCAGCAGCTCGGGACTAGCGGGGGGCGGCGGCGAGCAGTACTTC. Amino acid sequence: CASSSGLAGGGGEQYF. Supplemented by reference TRBV11-1 and TRBJ2-7, the full variable domain reads EAEVAQSPRYKITEKSQAVAFWCDPISGHATLYWYRQILGQGPELLVQFQDESVVDDSQLPKDRFSAERLKGVDSTLKIQPAELGDSAMYLCASSSGLAGGGGEQYFGPGTRLTVT.

The chain carries TRBV5-4 and TRBJ2-7, with D unclear. The CDR3 sequence is 13 residues long. Germline lookup yields CDR1 SGHNT and CDR2 YYREEE (reference sequence). Trimming shortened V by 3 bases and J by 6 bases, and 13 bases separated the two germline ends. CDR3 sequence (DNA): TGTGCCAGCAGCTCCGGGTCCCTTCGCGAGCAGTACTTC. Amino acid sequence: CASSSGSLREQYF.

J is TRBJ2-7 and V is TRBV4-1; 8 bases align to TRBD2. Per germline, CDR1 MGHRA and CDR2 YSYEKL. Trimming removed 0 bases from V and 5 bases from J; junction bases left unmatched: 6. The CDR3 consists of 15 residues. For the CDR3, the DNA is TGCGCCAGCAGCCAAGATCTTAGCGGGAAGAACGAGCAGTACTTC. Its translation is CASSQDLSGKNEQYF.